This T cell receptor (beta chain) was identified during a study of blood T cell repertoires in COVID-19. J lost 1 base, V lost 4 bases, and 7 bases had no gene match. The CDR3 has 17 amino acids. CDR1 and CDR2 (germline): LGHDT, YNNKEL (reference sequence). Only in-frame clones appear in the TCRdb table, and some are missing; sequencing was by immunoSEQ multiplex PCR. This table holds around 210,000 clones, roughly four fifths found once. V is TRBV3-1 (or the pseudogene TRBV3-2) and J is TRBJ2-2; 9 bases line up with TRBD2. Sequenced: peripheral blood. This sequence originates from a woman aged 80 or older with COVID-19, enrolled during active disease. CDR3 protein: CASSLGGRGRNTGELFF. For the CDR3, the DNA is TGTGCCAGCAGCCTAGGCGGGAGGGGTAGGAACACCGGGGAGCTGTTTTTT.